The clone carrying this T cell receptor (beta chain) was seen at least ten times. Its antigen remains unknown. The data were obtained in a study of T cells in Graves' hyperthyroidism and ophthalmopathy. For the study at large: The blood sample was taken at first diagnosis, before treatment began. Points from the study as a whole: Most expanded thyroid clonotypes above 0.001 also appeared in blood.

Amplification of TCR beta CDR3 regions used RNA as the template. The HTBI set primed first-round TCR CDR3 RT-PCR. MiXCR, applied by TCRdb to the multiplex PCR reads, yields one record per CDR3 protein. The profile shows nearly 750,000 distinct CDR3 sequences, approximately 36% of them singletons. The CDR3 length is 13 residues. With 4 bases removed from V and 6 bases from J, the gap between germline ends came to 12 bases. Germline-derived CDR1 and CDR2 are SEHNR and FQNEAQ (reference sequence). It was uncontrolled infection, other autoimmune disease, pregnancy or lactation that excluded patients. Diagnostic decisions used clinical symptoms, serum thyroxine and TRAb, thyroid ultrasound and orbital computed tomography.

Material: blood. The TCR originated in a woman in her 40s with Graves' hyperthyroidism. This chain joins TRBV7-9 and TRBJ1-2, with a tentative D call TRBD1 (5 bases). CDR3 protein: CASSSTQGDGYTF. The CDR3, as DNA: TGTGCCAGCAGCTCTACCCAGGGAGATGGCTACACCTTC. Combining the CDR3 with reference TRBV7-9 and TRBJ1-2 gives the whole variable domain DTGVSQNPRHKITKRGQNVTFRCDPISEHNRLYWYRQTLGQGPEFLTYFQNEAQLEKSRLLSDRFSAERPKGSFSTLEIQRTEQGDSAMYLCASSSTQGDGYTFGSGTRLTVV.